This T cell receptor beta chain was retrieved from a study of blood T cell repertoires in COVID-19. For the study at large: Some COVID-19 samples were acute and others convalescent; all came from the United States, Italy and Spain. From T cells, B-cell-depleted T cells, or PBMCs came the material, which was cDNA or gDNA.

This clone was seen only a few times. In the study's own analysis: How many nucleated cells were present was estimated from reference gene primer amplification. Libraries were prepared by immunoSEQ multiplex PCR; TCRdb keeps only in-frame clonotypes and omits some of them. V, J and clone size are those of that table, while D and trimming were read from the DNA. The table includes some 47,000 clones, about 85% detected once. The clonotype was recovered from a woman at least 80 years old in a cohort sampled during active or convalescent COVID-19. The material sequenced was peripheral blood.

The DNA for the CDR3 is TGTGCCAGCAGTGAGGAGAGAGGGCGCACTGGCTACACCTTC. Translation gives CASSEERGRTGYTF. The chain employs TRBV2 and TRBJ1-2; D call uncertain. The ends were cut back, 3 bases at V and 7 bases at J, with 15 bases in the middle. This CDR3 spans 14 amino acids. Germline CDR1 is SNHLY and CDR2 is FYNNEI.